These 9 T cell receptor beta chains share one sample of origin, sequenced in a study of human T cells and chemical hapten exposure. Documented time point: patch test 3, about 24 weeks after DPC sensitization. The treatment was: therapeutic diphenylcyclopropenone sensitization with weekly scalp DPC. TCRdb reprocessed the RACE reads with MiXCR, giving one entry per CDR3 protein. The profile shows some 64,000 distinct CDR3 sequences, 11% of them singletons. The sequenced sample was whole blood, obtained in connection with sensitization to the hapten diphenylcyclopropenone (DPC). These receptors were obtained from a woman aged 30 to 39 with alopecia areata. Some clones in this sample may be carry-over from other donors' samples.

In its sample, this clonotype was seen a few times. The CDR3 is CASSTEGTAPATQYF. The CDR3 DNA sequence: TGTGCCAGCAGCACCGAGGGGACAGCGCCGGCTACGCAGTATTTT. The chain has TRBV9 and TRBJ2-3, with 7 bases matching TRBD1. The germline V gene encodes CDR1 SGDLS and CDR2 YYNGEE. V shed 4 bases, J shed 8 bases, and the junction held 13 bases outside the gene matches. The CDR3 covers 15 residues.

This clonotype has at least ten counts. The chain is built from TRBV12-3 or TRBV12-4 and TRBJ1-3, with D hard to call. The ends were cut back, 2 bases at V and 0 bases at J, with 5 bases in the middle. The CDR3 spans 14 residues. As DNA, the CDR3 is TGTGCCAGCAGTTTAACTGGCTCTGGAAACACCATATATTTT. Protein product: CASSLTGSGNTIYF.

The J gene is TRBJ2-5, the V gene TRBV29-1; D might be TRBD1 (6 bases). CDR1 is SQVTM, CDR2 ANQGSEA, per germline. Trimming left V 5 bases short and J 5 bases short, with 9 bases between. The CDR3 spans 11 residues. The CDR3 coding sequence is TGCAGCGTTACAGGGTCGGAGACCCAGTACTTC. This gives the protein CSVTGSETQYF.

V usage is TRBV20-1 and J usage is TRBJ2-1, with a tentative D call TRBD1 (6 bases). Germline lookup yields CDR1 DFQATT and CDR2 SNEGSKA (reference sequence). The V gene lost 6 bases and the J gene lost 0 bases, with 9 bases spanning the gap. CDR3 size: 13 residues. CDR3 sequence reads: CSARGGSYNEQFF. CDR3 DNA sequence: TGCAGTGCCAGGGGCGGCTCCTACAATGAGCAGTTCTTC.

This clonotype was seen at least ten times. The chain couples TRBV5-1 to TRBJ1-1; D is uncertain. The CDR3 consists of 14 residues. Germline V gene sequence: CDR1 SGHRS, CDR2 YFSETQ. V lost 0 bases and J lost 6, with 12 bases in between. CDR3 bases: TGCGCCAGCAGCTTGGCCGGGGTAAAGGCTGAAGCTTTCTTT. This encodes CASSLAGVKAEAFF.

This clonotype has a handful of counts. V and J are TRBV6-6 and TRBJ2-3; D ambiguous. V dropped 2 bases and J dropped 0 bases, with 12 bases sitting between them. The CDR3 covers 16 residues. Per the germline V gene, CDR1 is MNHNY and CDR2 is SVGAGI (reference sequence). CDR3 region: CASSYPSGPSTDTQYF. The DNA for the CDR3 is TGTGCCAGCAGTTACCCGAGTGGGCCCAGCACAGATACGCAGTATTTT.

At least ten counts were recorded for this clonotype. The gene calls are TRBV7-9 and TRBJ1-6; 10 bases map to TRBD1. There are 14 residues in the CDR3. Germline CDR1 reads SEHNR; CDR2 reads FQNEAQ (reference sequence). The J segment lost 10 bases and the V segment lost 5 bases, leaving 5 bases of the junction unmatched. Written as DNA, the CDR3 is TGTGCCAGCAGCCGCGGGACAGGGGAGTCACCCCTCCACTTT. The encoded protein is CASSRGTGESPLHF.

In DNA, the CDR3 is TGTGCCAGTAGTATTCGATCGGCGGGAGCCAATGAGCAGTTCTTC. Protein: CASSIRSAGANEQFF. V and J are TRBV19 and TRBJ2-1, with TRBD2 matching 7 bases. Germline loops: CDR1 LNHDA, CDR2 SQIVND (reference sequence). J was trimmed by 6 bases and V by 3 bases; bases with no gene match: 8. The CDR3 has 15 residues.

This clonotype was seen just once. V gene TRBV7-2 combines with J gene TRBJ2-5; D remains unclear. CDR3 size: 12 residues. CDR1 is SGHTA and CDR2 is FQGNSA in the germline V gene. The ends were cut back, 5 bases at V and 6 bases at J, with 10 bases in the middle. This chain's CDR3 is CASSLAEQTQYF. The CDR3 DNA is TGTGCCAGCAGCCTGGCCGAGCAGACCCAGTACTTC.